Listed below are T cell receptor beta chains from one sample, sequenced in a study of blood T cell repertoires in COVID-19. Sequencing used immunoSEQ multiplex PCR; TCRdb keeps in-frame clones, though not all of them. The sample contains 100,000 to 120,000 clones, 70% to 90% of which appear only once. The source material was peripheral blood. The origin of the receptors is a woman aged 45-65 years with acute or convalescent COVID-19. The conserved cysteine and the conserved F or W are not part of the CDR3 here. Each record gives: CDR3 protein, CDR3 length, J gene, V gene, D gene. A D gene is named only where the DNA matches it firmly.

ATGTSYEQY 9 TRBJ2-7 TRBV6-5 -
ASSPPPGQYNSPLH 14 TRBJ1-6 TRBV5-6 TRBD1
ASGGNRGAF 9 TRBJ1-1 TRBV2 TRBD1
SASSGERGASF 11 TRBJ2-1 TRBV20-1 TRBD2
ASSSHRTARQETQY 14 TRBJ2-5 TRBV28 -
ASSYSRVYEQY 11 TRBJ2-7 TRBV6-5 -
AWSATYVTGATYEQY 15 TRBJ2-7 TRBV30 TRBD1
ASRLGREGVSALH 13 TRBJ1-6 TRBV3-1/TRBV3-2 -
ASRNRVRRQGEVAKNIQY 18 TRBJ2-4 TRBV28 TRBD1
ASSPVSGTGSGANVLT 16 TRBJ2-6 TRBV7-2 TRBD1
SVTSGSSYNEQF 12 TRBJ2-1 TRBV29-1 TRBD2
ASTDRGRTEKLF 12 TRBJ1-4 TRBV19 TRBD1
ASGTGRARETQY 12 TRBJ2-5 TRBV27 TRBD2
ASSPPQGGTNTEAF 14 TRBJ1-1 TRBV18 -
ASSLNSGAGELF 12 TRBJ2-2 TRBV5-1 TRBD2
ASSQASGTAGEQY 13 TRBJ2-7 TRBV3-1/TRBV3-2 TRBD1
ASSLDMVGGTGELF 14 TRBJ2-2 TRBV5-4 -
ASSLLRIAGGGNEQF 15 TRBJ2-1 TRBV7-9 TRBD2
ASSLRAGDSPLH 12 TRBJ1-6 TRBV5-4 -
ASSPSGSSYNEQF 13 TRBJ2-1 TRBV28 TRBD2
ASSASGFLFEKLF 13 TRBJ1-4 TRBV19 -
ASSPGTSTDTQY 12 TRBJ2-3 TRBV7-2 -
ASSFGTANYGYT 12 TRBJ1-2 TRBV7-9 TRBD1
ASSSPGYGRASYEQY 15 TRBJ2-7 TRBV28 TRBD2
ASSLEGQGAYEQY 13 TRBJ2-7 TRBV5-1 TRBD1
ASSLGGGRMYEQY 13 TRBJ2-7 TRBV13 TRBD1
ASSFGTGQGYNEQF 14 TRBJ2-1 TRBV5-6 TRBD1
ASSLASGEDETQY 13 TRBJ2-5 TRBV5-4 -
ASSPPLGGGSNTIY 14 TRBJ1-3 TRBV5-1 -
ATSRDGVGYT 10 TRBJ1-2 TRBV15 -
ASSKTATLSYEQY 13 TRBJ2-7 TRBV21-1 -
ASSLSGGKTEAF 12 TRBJ1-1 TRBV5-1 TRBD1
ASSQERGSLSYEQY 14 TRBJ2-7 TRBV13 TRBD2
ASSRTGTGGGQPQH 14 TRBJ1-5 TRBV18 TRBD1
ASTNPRGTDLGETQY 15 TRBJ2-5 TRBV28 -
ASSHRTSGTGADTQY 15 TRBJ2-3 TRBV5-1 TRBD2
ATSETSLRYEQY 12 TRBJ2-7 TRBV24-1 -
ASSYYPRGDQPQH 13 TRBJ1-5 TRBV6-6 TRBD1
ASSLVEDTQY 10 TRBJ2-3 TRBV11-3 -
ASSRDRGYQPQH 12 TRBJ1-5 TRBV4-1 TRBD1
ASSLEDGNQPQH 12 TRBJ1-5 TRBV11-2 -
ASRVGGANYGYT 12 TRBJ1-2 TRBV27 -
ASSYDRGINQPQH 13 TRBJ1-5 TRBV6-6 TRBD1
ASSLLAAGYNEQF 13 TRBJ2-1 TRBV11-3 TRBD2
ASSEWRESPNEQF 13 TRBJ2-1 TRBV2 TRBD2
ASRPSTSGTPYEQY 14 TRBJ2-7 TRBV2 TRBD2
ASPKAAGGGTEAF 13 TRBJ1-1 TRBV6-5 -